The 27 T cell receptor beta chains below all came from one sample that was sequenced in a study of cytomegalovirus exposure and HLA in healthy donors (TCRdb year 2017). Library preparation employed the immunoSEQ multiplex PCR assay. In TCRdb, the immuneACCESS table is reduced to in-frame sequences with V and J assigned. These tables do not hold every clone; where another copy was compared, an unresolved V gene accounts for under half, and the others remain unexplained. The table for this sample lists roughly 330,000 clones; 75% to 90% of them were counted only once. Over 1% of the sample rests with the top ten. Sequencing was done on a sample of PBMCs. Every receptor here comes from a woman aged 25 to 39 in good health and CMV-seropositive.

V and J are TRBV18 and TRBJ2-7; a weak D match, TRBD2 (6 bases). Germline-derived CDR1 and CDR2 are KGHSH and LQKENI. The CDR3 consists of 15 residues. V lost 3 bases, J lost 6 bases, and 18 bases lay in between. This CDR3 reads CASSPRRDLRSEQYF. The CDR3, as DNA: TGTGCCAGCTCACCTCGCCGGGACTTAAGAAGCGAGCAGTACTTC. The variable domain in full, with the rest retrieved from reference TRBV18 and TRBJ2-7, is NAGVMQNPRHLVRRRGQEARLRCSPMKGHSHVYWYRQLPEEGLKFMVYLQKENIIDESGMPKERFSAEFPKEGPSILRIQQVVRGDSAAYFCASSPRRDLRSEQYFGPGTRLTVT.

The V gene is TRBV27, the J gene TRBJ1-3; weak D call: TRBD1 (5 bases). Per the germline V gene, CDR1 is MNHEY and CDR2 is SMNVEV (reference sequence). Trimming left V 6 bases short and J 4 bases short, with 13 bases between. The length of the CDR3 is 14 residues. The CDR3 loop reads CASSPLGVGNTIYF. The CDR3 DNA sequence: TGTGCCAGCAGCCCACTGGGGGTCGGAAACACCATATATTTT.

This clone was recorded only once. V is TRBV15 and J is TRBJ1-5; 7 nucleotides line up with TRBD1. Per germline, CDR1 LNHNV and CDR2 YYDKDF (reference sequence). The V gene end was trimmed by 5 bases and the J gene end by 0 bases; junction bases not matched to a gene: 16. The CDR3 loop spans 19 amino acids. Here the CDR3 reads CATSPYTRRGGYSNQPQHF. CDR3 nucleotides: TGTGCCACCAGCCCCTATACCCGGAGAGGGGGCTATAGCAATCAGCCCCAGCATTTT.

This chain joins TRBV30 and TRBJ2-3; 10 positions agree with TRBD2. V shed 0 bases and J 6 bases; nucleotides not matched to a gene: 9. CDR1 is GTSNPN and CDR2 is SVGIG in the germline V gene (reference sequence). This CDR3 is built from 16 residues. For the CDR3, the DNA is TGTGCCTGGAGTGTATCTAGCGGGGGAGGCGTTGATACGCAGTATTTT. This translates into CAWSVSSGGGVDTQYF.

The V and J genes are TRBV6-5 and TRBJ2-7; 7 bases align to TRBD2. The V gene's germline CDR1 is MNHEY and CDR2 SVGAGI. There are 16 residues in the CDR3. The V and J ends lost 0 bases and 1 base, in that order; junction bases with no gene match: 6. The CDR3 bases are TGTGCCAGCAGTTACTCCCTCGGGAGGTGGTCCTACGAGCAGTACTTC. Translating it yields CASSYSLGRWSYEQYF.

The V gene is TRBV27, the J gene TRBJ1-1; D is ambiguous. This CDR3 has 13 residues. Germline CDR1 MNHEY, CDR2 SMNVEV (reference sequence). Between the trimmed V and J ends, which lost 5 bases and 4 bases, there was a span of 11 bases. CDR3 sequence: CASSISSGTEAFF. In nucleotides, the CDR3 is TGTGCCAGCAGTATTTCATCCGGCACTGAAGCTTTCTTT.

The V call is TRBV28, the J call TRBJ1-1; 7 positions agree with TRBD1. The germline V gene has CDR1 MDHEN and CDR2 SYDVKM. This CDR3 is 16 amino acids long. Trimming cost V 6 bases and J 0 bases; bases outside gene matches: 10. The CDR3 loop is CASRPPGQNMNTEAFF. The DNA of the CDR3 is TGTGCCAGCAGACCGCCGGGACAGAACATGAACACTGAAGCTTTCTTT.

This sequence joins TRBV20-1 and TRBJ2-7; D gene ambiguous. V lost 3 bases and J lost 5, with 8 bases in between. There are 11 residues in the CDR3. Germline values: CDR1 DFQATT, CDR2 SNEGSKA (reference sequence). CDR3 coding DNA: TGCAGTGCTAGTTATAGTCACGAGCAGTACTTC. Residues: CSASYSHEQYF.

The chain employs TRBV6-1 and TRBJ2-3; 10 nucleotides align to TRBD2. Germline V lookup: CDR1 MNHNS, CDR2 SASEGT. The CDR3 has 17 residues. J was trimmed by 6 bases and V by 2 bases; bases with no gene match: 11. CDR3 loop: CASSESVSGGARDTQYF. The CDR3 DNA sequence: TGTGCCAGCAGTGAATCCGTGAGCGGGGGGGCTAGGGATACGCAGTATTTT.

V usage is TRBV11-2 and J usage is TRBJ2-1; TRBD2 matches at 7 bases. The CDR3 runs to 15 residues. V lost 2 bases to trimming and J lost 5 bases; unmatched junction nucleotides: 6. Germline assignment: CDR1 SGHAT and CDR2 FQNNGV. CDR3 nucleotides: TGTGCCAGCAGCTTAAGGCCGACTAGCAACAATGAGCAGTTCTTC. Translated: CASSLRPTSNNEQFF.

This clone has more than one count but fewer than ten. The chain carries TRBV7-9 and TRBJ2-2; D is unclear. The CDR3 consists of 12 residues. The V and J ends lost 4 bases and 6 bases respectively, with 6 bases between them. Germline loops: CDR1 SEHNR, CDR2 FQNEAQ (reference sequence). The CDR3 sequence: CASSYNSGELFF. The CDR3 coding sequence is TGTGCCAGCAGCTATAACTCCGGGGAGCTGTTTTTT.

The chain joins TRBV7-3 to TRBJ1-5; D gene unclear. With 5 bases removed from V and 6 bases from J, the gap between germline ends came to 11 bases. Germline CDR1 and CDR2: SGHTA and FQGTGA. CDR3 length equals 13 residues. The CDR3 region is CASSPGLGQPQHF. In DNA form, the CDR3 reads TGTGCCAGCAGCCCCGGGTTAGGTCAGCCCCAGCATTTT.

This chain links TRBV29-1 with TRBJ2-3; tentative D call: TRBD1 (6 bases). The CDR3 runs to 12 residues. Germline loops: CDR1 SQVTM, CDR2 ANQGSEA. Trimming took off 4 bases at V and 4 bases at J, with 9 bases between the two ends. DNA for the CDR3: TGCAGCGTTGCACAGGGCGCAGATACGCAGTATTTT. The encoded protein is CSVAQGADTQYF.

The chain links TRBV10-3 to TRBJ2-7; D is unclear. Trimming took 3 bases from V and 2 from J, leaving 8 bases between them. The CDR3 sequence is 13 residues long. CDR1 is ENHRY, CDR2 SYGVKD, per germline. The CDR3 sequence is CAISDSVTYEQYF. The CDR3 coding sequence is TGTGCCATCAGTGACTCAGTTACCTACGAGCAGTACTTC.

The chain recombines TRBV10-3 with TRBJ2-7; TRBD1 aligns across 7 bases. Germline values: CDR1 ENHRY, CDR2 SYGVKD. Unmatched junction bases numbered 5, after V lost 6 bases and J lost 6 bases. The CDR3 runs to 12 residues. The CDR3 DNA is TGTGCCATCAGGGCGACAGGGACCGAGCAGTACTTC. Protein sequence: CAIRATGTEQYF.

V and J are TRBV6-5 and TRBJ1-2; D unresolved. CDR3 length: 14 amino acids. Germline CDR1 reads MNHEY; CDR2 reads SVGAGI. V lost 3 bases and J 0 bases, leaving 8 bases between the germline ends. CDR3: CASSYTRANYGYTF. The CDR3 DNA reads TGTGCCAGCAGTTATACTCGGGCTAACTATGGCTACACCTTC.

The chain couples TRBV29-1 to TRBJ2-7; the D gene is possibly TRBD1 (6 bases). This CDR3 is 12 amino acids long. Between the trimmed V and J ends, which lost 6 bases and 4 bases, there was a span of 13 bases. Looked up from germline, CDR1 is SQVTM and CDR2 is ANQGSEA. For the CDR3, the DNA is TGCAGCGTCTGGACAGTTGGATACGAGCAGTACTTC. Translating it yields CSVWTVGYEQYF.

This clone showed up just once. This rearrangement joins TRBV29-1 to TRBJ2-2; 7 nucleotides match TRBD2. The CDR3 is 11 residues long. The germline V gene has CDR1 SQVTM and CDR2 ANQGSEA. The J segment lost 7 bases and the V segment lost 6 bases, leaving 2 bases of the junction unmatched. Here the CDR3 reads CSVPGGGELFF. The DNA for the CDR3 is TGCAGCGTCCCGGGGGGCGGGGAGCTGTTTTTT.

The rearrangement links TRBV13 to TRBJ2-7, with a weak D call TRBD1 (6 bases). Germline CDR1 reads PRHDT; CDR2 reads FYEKMQ (reference sequence). CDR3 length equals 14 residues. The ends were cut back, 4 bases at V and 2 bases at J, with 12 bases in the middle. DNA of the CDR3: TGTGCCAGCAGCTCAACGGGACACCCCTACGAGCAGTACTTC. Its translation: CASSSTGHPYEQYF. The full variable domain, completed using reference TRBV13 and TRBJ2-7, is AAGVIQSPRHLIKEKRETATLKCYPIPRHDTVYWYQQGPGQDPQFLISFYEKMQSDKGSIPDRFSAQQFSDYHSELNMSSLELGDSALYFCASSSTGHPYEQYFGPGTRLTVT.

This chain's CDR3 is CATSRGRDREAEQFF. The CDR3 DNA follows: TGTGCCACCAGCAGAGGACGAGACAGGGAGGCCGAGCAGTTCTTC. This chain connects TRBV15 to TRBJ2-1, with D possibly matching TRBD1 (7 bases). V was cut by 1 base and J by 10 bases, with 17 bases left in between. The germline CDR1 and CDR2 sequences are LNHNV and YYDKDF (reference sequence). The CDR3 spans 15 residues.

The chain couples TRBV4-1 to TRBJ1-5; 10 bases map to TRBD1. Per the germline V gene, CDR1 is MGHRA and CDR2 is YSYEKL. Trimming removed 1 base from V and 6 bases from J; junction bases left unmatched: 3. The CDR3 is 15 amino acids. CDR3 in amino acids: CASSQGQGAGQPQHF. In nucleotides, the CDR3 is TGCGCCAGCAGCCAAGGACAGGGGGCGGGTCAGCCCCAGCATTTT.

The J gene is TRBJ2-3, the V gene TRBV2; 9 nucleotides line up with TRBD2. The V segment lost 7 bases and the J segment 0 bases; nucleotides outside the gene matches: 11. Germline values: CDR1 SNHLY, CDR2 FYNNEI. This CDR3 is built from 17 residues. This CDR3 reads CASMGLALIPSTDTQYF. CDR3 DNA: TGTGCCAGCATGGGACTAGCACTCATCCCTAGCACAGATACGCAGTATTTT.

V gene TRBV5-1 combines with J gene TRBJ2-5; D remains ambiguous. CDR1 and CDR2 from the germline V gene are SGHRS and YFSETQ. V was cut by 0 bases and J by 2 bases, with 8 bases left in between. The CDR3 length is 14 residues. CDR3 DNA: TGCGCCAGCAGCTTGGGTGCGGATCAAGAGACCCAGTACTTC. Protein sequence: CASSLGADQETQYF.

The V gene is TRBV9, the J gene TRBJ1-1, with 7 bases that match TRBD1. The V and J ends lost 0 bases and 2 bases, in that order; junction bases with no gene match: 4. Germline CDR1 is SGDLS and CDR2 is YYNGEE. The CDR3 runs 15 residues. The CDR3 nucleotides are TGTGCCAGCAGCGTAGAGACAGGGCCTAACACTGAAGCTTTCTTT. Protein: CASSVETGPNTEAFF.

The rearrangement joins TRBV27 to TRBJ2-1, with a possible D match to TRBD2 (5 bases). Trimming took off 4 bases at V and 2 bases at J, with 12 bases between the two ends. This CDR3 has 15 residues. Germline V CDR1 and CDR2: MNHEY, SMNVEV (reference sequence). Written as DNA, the CDR3 is TGTGCCAGCAGTTCAGTCCGGGATACCTACAATGAGCAGTTCTTC. It is translated as CASSSVRDTYNEQFF.

This chain's CDR3 is CASSLRSSGSYEQYF. CDR3 nucleotide sequence: TGTGCCAGCAGTTTACGCTCTAGCGGGAGTTACGAGCAGTACTTC. V gene TRBV27 combines with J gene TRBJ2-7; 10 bases agree with TRBD2. V was pared by 2 bases and J by 4 bases, with 5 bases of the junction left unmatched. Per the germline V gene, CDR1 is MNHEY and CDR2 is SMNVEV (reference sequence). This CDR3 spans 15 amino acids.

This sequence joins TRBV5-1 and TRBJ1-4; the D gene is possibly TRBD1 (6 bases). The germline V gene has CDR1 SGHRS and CDR2 YFSETQ. The CDR3 covers 13 residues. Trimming shortened V by 0 bases and J by 7 bases, and 7 bases separated the two germline ends. The CDR3 coding sequence is TGCGCCAGCAGCTTGGCAGGGGTTGAAAAACTGTTTTTT. Protein: CASSLAGVEKLFF.